These 20 T cell receptor beta chains were all obtained from the same sample, sequenced in a study of T cell responses to AZD1222 COVID-19 vaccine. The assay was immunoSEQ multiplex PCR, and TCRdb's table has in-frame clones only and misses some. This sample has 150,000 to 200,000 clones, with about 92% found just once. The sample consisted of peripheral blood, taken 28 days after the second AZD1222 dose. The receptors here all came from an adult who received the AZD1222 COVID-19 vaccine.

The chain couples TRBV4-2 to TRBJ1-6; D not resolved. CDR3 length: 18 residues. CDR1 is LGHNA, CDR2 YNFKEQ, per germline. The V and J ends lost 1 base and 0 bases respectively, with 13 bases between them. The CDR3, as DNA: TGTGCCAGCAGCCAAGGATTGGCTGGACGCTCCTATAATTCACCCCTCCACTTT. Amino acids: CASSQGLAGRSYNSPLHF.

The chain recombines TRBV5-1 with TRBJ2-2; TRBD1 aligns across 7 bases. CDR1 SGHRS and CDR2 YFSETQ come from the germline V gene. The length of the CDR3 is 16 residues. V shed 2 bases and J 0 bases; nucleotides not matched to a gene: 4. The CDR3 reads CASSFGQATNTGELFF. The CDR3 bases are TGCGCCAGCAGCTTCGGACAGGCTACGAACACCGGGGAGCTGTTTTTT.

This chain links TRBV7-2 with TRBJ2-1; 9 bases map to TRBD2. This CDR3 spans 15 amino acids. The V and J ends lost 7 bases and 3 bases, in that order; junction bases with no gene match: 7. The germline gives CDR1 SGHTA, CDR2 FQGNSA. Here the CDR3 DNA reads TGTGCCAGCACCCTTGCGGGGGGGGGCTACAATGAGCAGTTCTTC. This codes for CASTLAGGGYNEQFF.

This chain links TRBV6-5 with TRBJ1-5; TRBD1 is a possible D gene (6 bases). Germline CDR1 reads MNHEY; CDR2 reads SVGAGI. This CDR3 is 14 amino acids long. V lost 5 bases to trimming and J lost 4 bases, with 12 bases between them. Here the CDR3 DNA reads TGTGCCAGCAGTACGACAGGCTGGAATCAGCCCCAGCATTTT. Translation: CASSTTGWNQPQHF.

The V call is TRBV4-2, the J call TRBJ1-5; 9 bases align to TRBD1. This CDR3 has 14 residues. Germline assignment: CDR1 LGHNA and CDR2 YNFKEQ. With 6 bases clipped from V and 8 bases from J, the junction kept 8 bases outside the gene matches. The CDR3 nucleotides are TGTGCCAGCAGGAACACAGGGGGCGGGGAGCCCCAGCATTTT. Translating it yields CASRNTGGGEPQHF.

The chain employs TRBV4-1 and TRBJ2-1, with D possibly TRBD2 on 5 matching bases. V was cut by 0 bases and J by 2 bases, with 14 bases left in between. This CDR3 contains 17 residues. From germline, CDR1 is MGHRA and CDR2 YSYEKL. CDR3 loop: CASSQDHRGRTYNEQFF. The CDR3 nucleotides are TGCGCCAGCAGCCAAGATCACCGGGGTCGTACCTACAATGAGCAGTTCTTC.

The chain has TRBV19 and TRBJ1-1; the D gene is possibly TRBD1 (6 bases). Trimming shortened V by 4 bases and J by 5 bases, and 8 bases separated the two germline ends. CDR1 is LNHDA, CDR2 SQIVND, per germline (reference sequence). CDR3 length equals 12 residues. The CDR3 region has the DNA TGTGCCAGTAGTACACAGGGTACTGAAGCTTTCTTT. It codes for CASSTQGTEAFF.

The chain's CDR3 is CASSTPGLAGGGEQYF. The DNA for the CDR3 is TGTGCCAGCAGTACGCCGGGACTAGCGGGGGGTGGGGAGCAGTACTTC. V and J are TRBV6-6 and TRBJ2-7; 15 bases are a match to TRBD2. The CDR3 has 16 amino acids. Germline V gene lookup returns CDR1 MNHNY and CDR2 SVGAGI (reference sequence). Trimming took 5 bases from V and 7 from J; bases not matched to a gene: 9.

The rearrangement links TRBV9 to TRBJ1-2, with 9 positions matching TRBD1. The V gene end was trimmed by 4 bases and the J gene end by 2 bases; junction bases not matched to a gene: 6. Germline assignment: CDR1 SGDLS and CDR2 YYNGEE. The CDR3 sequence is 15 residues long. The CDR3 coding sequence is TGTGCCAGCAGCACCTGGACAGGGGTGAACTATGGCTACACCTTC. Encoded protein: CASSTWTGVNYGYTF.

The chain carries TRBV5-4 and TRBJ1-3; no firm D call. The CDR3 contains 15 residues. Between the trimmed V and J ends, which lost 0 bases and 0 bases, there was a span of 7 bases. Germline V gene data show CDR1 as SGHNT and CDR2 as YYREEE (reference sequence). Here the CDR3 reads CASSLDRPSGNTIYF. The CDR3 DNA reads TGTGCCAGCAGCTTGGACCGACCCTCTGGAAACACCATATATTTT.

The chain carries TRBV2 and TRBJ1-5; 7 bases are a match to TRBD1. V gave up 7 bases and J gave up 3 bases; unmatched junction bases: 6. This CDR3 spans 14 amino acids. Germline V gene lookup returns CDR1 SNHLY and CDR2 FYNNEI. The CDR3 protein is CASTPRGVNQPQHF. The DNA of the CDR3 is TGTGCCAGCACCCCCAGGGGGGTCAATCAGCCCCAGCATTTT.

This chain joins TRBV4-3 and TRBJ1-2, with a weak D call TRBD1 (5 bases). Trimming cost V 0 bases and J 8 bases, with 10 bases left between them. This CDR3 contains 13 residues. Germline V gene data show CDR1 as LGHNA and CDR2 as YSLEER. The CDR3 spells CASSQDFGGGYTF. The CDR3 bases are TGCGCCAGCAGCCAAGATTTTGGGGGAGGCTACACCTTC.

Turning to this clone: The same CDR3 is also encoded by other DNA sequences in this sample. This chain joins TRBV3-1 (or the pseudogene TRBV3-2) and TRBJ1-5; 10 positions match TRBD1. The CDR3 consists of 16 residues. V dropped 1 base and J dropped 2; count of bases not matched to a gene: 2. Germline V lookup: CDR1 LGHDT, CDR2 YNNKEL (reference sequence). In DNA, the CDR3 is TGTGCCAGCAGCCAAGCCGGGACAGGGGGCAATCAGCCCCAGCATTTT. It codes for CASSQAGTGGNQPQHF.

The rearrangement uses TRBV19 and TRBJ2-7; D not resolved. The CDR3 contains 15 residues. Germline V lookup: CDR1 LNHDA, CDR2 SQIVND (reference sequence). Trimming stripped 3 bases from V and 3 bases from J, with 15 bases between. CDR3 sequence reads: CASSMATFLVYEQYF. CDR3 nucleotide sequence: TGTGCCAGTAGTATGGCCACGTTCCTTGTCTACGAGCAGTACTTC.

This chain joins TRBV7-8 and TRBJ1-2; 8 nucleotides match TRBD1. Germline V lookup: CDR1 SGHVS, CDR2 FQNEAQ. The J segment lost 2 bases and the V segment lost 4 bases, leaving 12 bases of the junction unmatched. The CDR3 is 17 amino acids. The DNA for the CDR3 is TGTGCCAGCAGCTCCCCATCAGGGGGCCTCTGGAACTATGGCTACACCTTC. This sequence encodes CASSSPSGGLWNYGYTF.

The chain carries TRBV27 and TRBJ2-1, with 10 bases that match TRBD1. The germline gives CDR1 MNHEY, CDR2 SMNVEV (reference sequence). The CDR3 totals 17 residues. V shed 6 bases and J 4 bases; nucleotides not matched to a gene: 12. The DNA for the CDR3 is TGTGCCAGCAGCCTCTCCGGGACAGGGGCAGCTTACAATGAGCAGTTCTTC. It encodes CASSLSGTGAAYNEQFF.

The chain recombines TRBV7-2 with TRBJ2-1; D may correspond to TRBD1 or TRBD2 (6 bases each). CDR3 size: 15 residues. Trimming took 6 bases from V and 4 from J, leaving 16 bases between them. Germline values: CDR1 SGHTA, CDR2 FQGNSA. The CDR3 loop is CASSLTRGVYNEQFF. The CDR3 DNA is TGTGCCAGCAGTTTAACTAGGGGGGTTTACAATGAGCAGTTCTTC.

The J gene is TRBJ1-2, the V gene TRBV24-1, with 10 bases identical to TRBD1. The V segment lost 6 bases and the J segment 3 bases; nucleotides outside the gene matches: 9. The CDR3 spans 16 residues. Germline V gene sequence: CDR1 KGHDR, CDR2 SFDVKD. The CDR3 region has the DNA TGTGCCACCAGTTCTCCTGAGGGACAGGGGTACTATGGCTACACCTTC. It codes for CATSSPEGQGYYGYTF.

CDR3 sequence reads: CASSLGQGMGGYTF. The CDR3 bases are TGTGCCAGCAGCTTGGGACAGGGAATGGGAGGCTACACCTTC. This chain links TRBV5-6 with TRBJ1-2, with 7 positions matching TRBD1. The junction had 7 bases not matched to a gene; V was cut back by 0 bases and J by 8 bases. The CDR3 loop spans 14 amino acids. Germline-derived CDR1 and CDR2 are SGHDT and YYEEEE.

The table lists this clone with a count of one. V gene TRBV5-1 combines with J gene TRBJ1-4; 7 bases are a match to TRBD1. V lost 4 bases, J lost 4 bases, and 10 bases stayed unmatched. This CDR3 has 16 amino acids. Looked up from germline, CDR1 is SGHRS and CDR2 is YFSETQ. The CDR3 DNA reads TGCGCCAGCAGCATCATAGGACAGGCAAATAATGAAAAACTGTTTTTT. This gives the protein CASSIIGQANNEKLFF.